This T cell receptor (beta chain) was obtained from a study of blood T cell repertoires in COVID-19. Background on the study: Acute-phase and convalescent COVID-19 samples originated in the United States, Italy and Spain. From T cells, B-cell-depleted T cells, or PBMCs came the material, which was cDNA or gDNA.

Trimming took off 1 base at V and 6 bases at J, with 8 bases between the two ends. The CDR3 spans 12 residues. The germline gives CDR1 SGHDT, CDR2 YYEEEE. Per the authors' pipeline: Estimates of nucleated cell counts were drawn from the amplification of reference gene primers. Profiled with immunoSEQ multiplex PCR; TCRdb holds only in-frame clones, not every one. V and J calls and clone size are copied from that table; D and trimming were computed from the DNA. The sample gives some 60,000 clones, 82% of which show up once; around 12% is in the top ten. The genes are TRBV5-6 and TRBJ2-7; the D is unclear. Sequencing was carried out using peripheral blood. This TCR derives from a human donor in a cohort sampled during active COVID-19. The CDR3 loop is CASSLWPSEQYF. The CDR3 region has the DNA TGTGCCAGCAGCTTGTGGCCTAGCGAGCAGTACTTC.